Below, 29 T cell receptor beta chains from the same sample are listed, as sequenced in a study of blood T cells in healthy people across ages. The use of a sample-barcoded 5' primer and a J-beta primer mix characterized a second PCR of about 7 to 12 cycles. TCRdb reprocessed the 5' RACE reads via MiXCR and lists one record per CDR3 protein. This sample has over 950,000 distinct CDR3 sequences, with around two fifths found just once. The sequencing input was blood. The source of these receptors is a man younger than 30 in good health.

The chain employs TRBV13 and TRBJ2-1, with TRBD2 as a possible D gene (5 bases). The germline CDR1 and CDR2 sequences are PRHDT and FYEKMQ (reference sequence). The CDR3 runs 16 residues. Trimming pared 4 bases from V and 0 bases from J, leaving 13 bases between. CDR3 bases: TGTGCCAGCAGCTCCCCCCTAGCAAGCTCCTACAATGAGCAGTTCTTC. Protein: CASSSPLASSYNEQFF.

The chain has TRBV12-3 or TRBV12-4 and TRBJ1-6, with D hard to call. CDR3 length: 14 amino acids. V was shortened by 8 bases and J by 8 bases, with 16 bases between the two germline ends. CDR3 sequence: CASALARRDSPLHF. The CDR3 DNA is TGTGCCAGCGCCCTGGCAAGGCGTGATTCACCCCTCCACTTT.

This clonotype was counted only a few times. The V and J genes are TRBV11-2 and TRBJ1-4, with a tentative D call TRBD1 (5 bases). V was clipped by 1 base and J by 0 bases, with 18 bases between them. The CDR3 consists of 19 residues. Germline V gene data show CDR1 as SGHAT and CDR2 as FQNNGV. DNA for the CDR3: TGTGCCAGCAGCTTAGGATCTGCAGGGATAGGGGCAACTAATGAAAAACTGTTTTTT. Its translation: CASSLGSAGIGATNEKLFF.

V gene TRBV5-1 combines with J gene TRBJ2-2; 7 bases match TRBD2. Losses at the gene ends were 4 bases for V and 1 base for J; bases not matched to a gene: 4. The CDR3 totals 15 residues. Germline values: CDR1 SGHRS, CDR2 YFSETQ. CDR3: CASSRTSENTGELFF. The CDR3 nucleotides read TGCGCCAGCAGCCGGACTAGTGAGAACACCGGGGAGCTGTTTTTT.

This clonotype was seen many times. A read error may explain this, as a much larger clone is one base away. The rearrangement uses TRBV14 and TRBJ2-1; 8 nucleotides match TRBD2. CDR3 length: 14 amino acids. CDR1 and CDR2 from the germline V gene are SGHDN and FVKESK. The V gene end was trimmed by 4 bases and the J gene end by 5 bases; junction bases not matched to a gene: 4. The CDR3 protein is CASSRRAGDNEQFF. CDR3 DNA sequence: TGTGCCAGCAGCCGACGAGCGGGAGACAATGAGCAGTTCTTC.

CDR3 nucleotides: TGCAGCGTTGAGGGACTAGCGGGGGGGCTGTATTACAATGAGCAGTTCTTC. The encoded protein is CSVEGLAGGLYYNEQFF. The rearrangement uses TRBV29-1 and TRBJ2-1, with 16 bases matching TRBD2. Per germline, CDR1 SQVTM and CDR2 ANQGSEA. The CDR3 runs to 17 residues. Trimming took 3 bases from V and 4 from J; bases not matched to a gene: 6.

This clonotype was observed a single time. Because it lacks the conserved phenylalanine or tryptophan at the end, this CDR3 is likely a read error. The rearrangement joins TRBV6-2 or TRBV6-3 to TRBJ2-5, with D perhaps matching TRBD2 (6 bases). V was clipped by 2 bases and J by 2 bases, with 9 bases between them. This CDR3 spans 14 amino acids. The germline V gene encodes CDR1 MNHEY and CDR2 SVGEGT. CDR3 sequence reads: CASSYAGTQETQYL. CDR3 nucleotide sequence: TGTGCCAGCAGTTACGCCGGGACTCAAGAGACCCAGTACTTA.

This chain uses TRBV30 with TRBJ1-2; D call uncertain. V was clipped by 5 bases and J by 4 bases, with 14 bases between them. This CDR3 has 13 amino acids. Germline lookup yields CDR1 GTSNPN and CDR2 SVGIG (reference sequence). The CDR3 DNA is TGTGCCTGGCCAGGACCCGGCGCCTATGGCTACACCTTC. This gives the protein CAWPGPGAYGYTF.

This clonotype was seen only once. A read error may produce the germline difference seen at one junction end. J is TRBJ2-1 and V is TRBV12-3 or TRBV12-4, with TRBD1 identical over 9 bases. CDR3 length: 16 residues. The DNA of the CDR3 is TGTACCAGCAGTTACCTGGACAGGGGTATCTACAATGAGCAGTTCTTC. Translated: CTSSYLDRGIYNEQFF.

This clonotype was seen a handful of times. The chain recombines TRBV11-1 with TRBJ1-2; 7 nucleotides line up with TRBD1. J lost 11 bases, V lost 5 bases, and 8 bases had no gene match. Germline V lookup: CDR1 SGHAT, CDR2 FQDESV (reference sequence). This CDR3 comprises 12 residues. The CDR3 DNA reads TGTGCCAGCAGCACAGGGACAGAGCGATACACCTTC. Protein sequence: CASSTGTERYTF.

This clonotype showed up just a few times. The rearrangement uses TRBV25-1 and TRBJ1-6, with TRBD1 as a possible D gene (5 bases). V was cut by 4 bases and J by 2 bases, with 9 bases left in between. Germline lookup yields CDR1 MGHDK and CDR2 SYGVNS. This CDR3 is 15 amino acids long. The CDR3 loop is CASSVRGTYNSPLHF. CDR3 sequence (DNA): TGTGCCAGCAGTGTTAGGGGAACCTATAATTCACCCCTCCACTTT.

The V gene is TRBV6-5, the J gene TRBJ2-2, with a weak D call TRBD2 (7 bases). This CDR3 comprises 18 residues. Germline CDR1 and CDR2: MNHEY and SVGAGI. Trimming took off 2 bases at V and 1 base at J, with 17 bases between the two ends. The CDR3 spells CASSYLGGGRGNTGELFF. CDR3 in DNA: TGTGCCAGCAGTTACCTGGGGGGGGGGCGCGGGAACACCGGGGAGCTGTTTTTT.

The rearrangement links TRBV6-2 or TRBV6-3 to TRBJ2-2, with D unclear. V was pared by 6 bases and J by 7 bases, with 12 bases between. Germline V gives CDR1 MNHEY, CDR2 SVGEGT. CDR3 length: 13 residues. The CDR3 coding sequence is TGTGCCAGCAGCGCAAGGGATGGCGGGGAGCTGTTTTTT. It is translated as CASSARDGGELFF.

This clonotype was recorded a few times. The chain couples TRBV10-3 to TRBJ1-1; 9 nucleotides align to TRBD1. This CDR3 spans 13 amino acids. CDR1 is ENHRY and CDR2 is SYGVKD in the germline V gene. The V gene end was trimmed by 6 bases and the J gene end by 1 base; junction bases not matched to a gene: 0. CDR3 bases: TGTGCCATCAGGACAGGGGGGAACACTGAAGCTTTCTTT. Translating gives CAIRTGGNTEAFF.

V usage is TRBV7-8 and J usage is TRBJ1-4; D not certain. The germline V and J ends were trimmed by 8 bases and 4 bases, with 20 bases remaining between them. The CDR3 has 16 residues. The germline CDR1 and CDR2 sequences are SGHVS and FQNEAQ. The CDR3 region is CASSTAGRSLNEKLFF. In nucleotides, the CDR3 is TGTGCCAGCTCAACCGCGGGGAGAAGCCTTAATGAAAAACTGTTTTTT.

This clonotype was seen a few times. The chain has TRBV20-1 and TRBJ1-4, with a tentative D call TRBD1 (6 bases). The V gene lost 5 bases and the J gene lost 3 bases, with 19 bases spanning the gap. Per germline, CDR1 DFQATT and CDR2 SNEGSKA (reference sequence). The CDR3 has 16 amino acids. The CDR3: CSAGTPLQGPNEKLFF. The CDR3 DNA reads TGCAGTGCTGGGACCCCTCTACAGGGCCCTAATGAAAAACTGTTTTTT.

This sequence joins TRBV28 and TRBJ2-1; 7 nucleotides match TRBD1. The CDR3 runs 13 residues. Per germline, CDR1 MDHEN and CDR2 SYDVKM. V lost 1 base to trimming and J lost 13 bases; unmatched junction nucleotides: 7. CDR3 DNA: TGTGCCAGCAGTTTATACGGGACAGCGGAACAGTTCTTC. Translated, it gives CASSLYGTAEQFF.

This chain uses TRBV6-1 with TRBJ1-3; no definite D call. This CDR3 spans 12 amino acids. The germline V gene encodes CDR1 MNHNS and CDR2 SASEGT. V was clipped by 3 bases and J by 2 bases, with 2 bases between them. CDR3 DNA sequence: TGTGCCAGCAGTGATCCTGGAAACACCATATATTTT. This gives the protein CASSDPGNTIYF.

The sample holds one count of this clonotype. The genes are TRBV20-1 and TRBJ1-1; no firm D call. The CDR3 totals 15 residues. Germline V gene sequence: CDR1 DFQATT, CDR2 SNEGSKA (reference sequence). Trimming pared 1 base from V and 2 bases from J, leaving 14 bases between. CDR3 sequence: CSARGSGSINTEAFF. CDR3 sequence (DNA): TGCAGTGCTAGAGGATCGGGCAGTATAAACACTGAAGCTTTCTTT.

The V and J genes are TRBV6-5 and TRBJ1-2; the D is unclear. V shed 8 bases and J shed 5 bases, with 15 bases lying between them. The CDR3 is 13 amino acids. Germline assignment: CDR1 MNHEY and CDR2 SVGAGI. CDR3 nucleotide sequence: TGTGCCAGCCGGACCCTTTCTCTATATGGCTACACCTTC. It yields the protein CASRTLSLYGYTF.

The chain links TRBV5-1 to TRBJ2-3; D is possibly TRBD2 (5 bases). Trimming cost V 0 bases and J 6 bases, with 11 bases left between them. CDR1 is SGHRS and CDR2 is YFSETQ in the germline V gene. This CDR3 is 14 amino acids long. CDR3 sequence (DNA): TGCGCCAGCAGCTTGGTTGCGAGGGAGGATACGCAGTATTTT. It translates to CASSLVAREDTQYF.

The chain joins TRBV5-6 to TRBJ2-7; unclear D gene. Per the germline V gene, CDR1 is SGHDT and CDR2 is YYEEEE. The CDR3 totals 12 residues. Trimming removed 1 base from V and 5 bases from J, with 7 bases in between. The CDR3 here is CASSLTDHEQYF. CDR3 bases: TGTGCCAGCAGCTTGACTGACCACGAGCAGTACTTC.

This clonotype was detected many times. The V gene is TRBV9, the J gene TRBJ2-7; TRBD2 aligns across 9 bases. The CDR3 has 15 residues. Germline lookup yields CDR1 SGDLS and CDR2 YYNGEE. The ends lost 7 bases at V and 2 bases at J; junction bases unmatched: 10. In nucleotides, the CDR3 is TGTGCCAGCTCGGTTTCGGCTAGCGGGGCCTACGAGCAGTACTTC. Translation gives CASSVSASGAYEQYF.

About this clonotype itself: With a much larger clone just one base away, this may be a read error. DNA of the CDR3: TGTGCCATCAGTGACTCAGGGAACAATCAGCCCCAGCATTTT. This translates into CAISDSGNNQPQHF. The V and J genes are TRBV10-3 and TRBJ1-5, with a weak D call TRBD1 (5 bases). Germline loops: CDR1 ENHRY, CDR2 SYGVKD. The CDR3 consists of 14 residues. Trimming took 3 bases from V and 3 from J, leaving 9 bases between them.

The chain recombines TRBV7-2 with TRBJ2-4, with 9 bases identical to TRBD1. The end of the DNA aligns better with TRBJ2-5, so the J call may be wrong. Germline CDR1 is SGHTA and CDR2 is FQGNSA. The CDR3 totals 15 residues. In DNA, the CDR3 is TGTGCCAGCAGCTTAGACAGGGGGCAAGCGGAGACCCAGTACTTC. Residues: CASSLDRGQAETQYF.

The CDR3: CASSRFGGTNTGELFF. CDR3 in DNA: TGTGCCAGCAGCAGGTTCGGGGGAACGAACACCGGGGAGCTGTTTTTT. The chain combines TRBV6-5 with TRBJ2-2; maybe TRBD2 (6 bases). V lost 6 bases, J lost 0 bases, and 14 bases lay in between. The CDR3 length is 16 residues. CDR1 MNHEY and CDR2 SVGAGI come from the germline V gene.

The chain uses TRBV12-3 or TRBV12-4 and TRBJ2-3; tentatively, D is TRBD1 (6 bases). The CDR3 is 15 residues long. The ends were cut back, 3 bases at V and 6 bases at J, with 16 bases in the middle. The CDR3 loop reads CASSLERRRGDTQYF. The CDR3 bases are TGTGCCAGCAGTTTGGAGCGGCGAAGGGGGGATACGCAGTATTTT.

This sequence joins TRBV3-1 and TRBJ2-4; TRBD1 might be the D (6 bases). Looked up from germline, CDR1 is LGHDT and CDR2 is YNNKEL (reference sequence). Trimming removed 4 bases at V and 0 bases at J, with 16 bases between. This CDR3 spans 17 amino acids. CDR3 coding DNA: TGTGCCAGCAGCCTCCCACGACAGGAGCTAGCCAAAAACATTCAGTACTTC. Amino acid sequence: CASSLPRQELAKNIQYF.

The V gene is TRBV20-1, the J gene TRBJ2-1; unclear D gene. The length of the CDR3 is 14 residues. Germline CDR1 and CDR2: DFQATT and SNEGSKA (reference sequence). V was trimmed by 0 bases and J by 2 bases, leaving 8 bases between them. For the CDR3, the DNA is TGCAGTGCTAGAGACGCCAGAACCTACAATGAGCAGTTCTTC. Its protein product is CSARDARTYNEQFF.